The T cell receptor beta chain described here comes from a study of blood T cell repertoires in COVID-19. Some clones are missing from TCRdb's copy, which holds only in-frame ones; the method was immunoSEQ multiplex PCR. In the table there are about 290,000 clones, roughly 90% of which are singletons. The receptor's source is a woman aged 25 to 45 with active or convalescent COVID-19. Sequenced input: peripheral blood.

In DNA, the CDR3 is TGTGCCAGCAGTTACTCCGGCTCTGGGGCCAACGTCCTGACTTTC. This translates into CASSYSGSGANVLTF. The genes are TRBV6-2 or TRBV6-3 and TRBJ2-6; no clear D. CDR3 length equals 15 residues. V lost 0 bases to trimming and J lost 0 bases, with 3 bases between them. Germline assignment: CDR1 MNHEY and CDR2 SVGEGT.